This entry concerns a single TCR beta chain. Its antigen is not known. The data belong to a study of cytomegalovirus exposure and HLA in healthy donors. Study-level points and caveats: Through in vitro validation, a few CMV-associated chains were shown to be specific for CMV antigens. Many donors shared some public TCRs, even though most TCR sequences were rare.

With 60 Vbeta and 13 Jbeta primers, the PCR was carried out. Clones were read by immunoSEQ multiplex PCR, and TCRdb kept only the in-frame ones, dropping some. The table includes 100,000 or so clones, 76% detected once. The junction had 9 bases not matched to a gene; V was cut back by 7 bases and J by 4 bases. The germline CDR1 and CDR2 sequences are MDHEN and SYDVKM. This CDR3 has 14 residues. The sequenced material came from PBMCs. This sequence joins TRBV28 and TRBJ1-2, with TRBD1 matching over 7 bases. This sequence originates from a man aged 40-50 years in good health and CMV-seropositive. This CDR3 is CASNPPRTGYGYTF. The CDR3 nucleotides are TGTGCCAGCAACCCCCCCCGGACAGGCTATGGCTACACCTTC.